A single T cell receptor (beta chain) is shown here with its context. The sample holds other DNA sequences that translate to the same CDR3. As processed by the authors: Amplification from reference gene primers served as the basis for estimated nucleated cell counts. TCRdb's table, derived via immunoSEQ multiplex PCR, lists solely in-frame clones and lacks some. V and J calls and clone size are those listed in that table; D and trimming were worked out from the DNA. The sample shows approximately 200,000 clones, 87% of them seen only once. The sample originates from a study of blood T cell repertoires in COVID-19. Study-wide context: COVID-19 samples, acute and convalescent, were from the United States, Italy and Spain. In each case, the material was cDNA or gDNA derived from T cells, B-cell-depleted T cells, or PBMCs.

Everyone who took part was 18 to 89 years old, and they came from over 20 US areas. CDR1 is KGHSH and CDR2 is LQKENI in the germline V gene. The CDR3 is 14 amino acids. Germline trimming cut 3 bases from V and 2 bases from J; bases unmatched to any gene: 2. The receptor was derived from a man aged 18 to 29 with acute COVID-19. Sequenced: PBMCs or T cells enriched from blood (not recorded which). The V call is TRBV18, the J call TRBJ2-7; 9 nucleotides line up with TRBD2. CDR3 residues: CASSPASGTYEQYF. The CDR3 bases are TGTGCCAGCTCACCGGCTAGCGGGACCTACGAGCAGTACTTC.